This T cell receptor (beta chain) stems from a study of shared clonotypes between healthy human individuals. Researchers divided each subset's genomic DNA evenly across several immunoSEQ plates. Here immunoSEQ multiplex PCR was the method, and the copy in TCRdb shows in-frame clones only, minus some. Of about 680,000 clones listed, just over 90% were seen once; the top ten hold about 24%. Trimming removed 0 bases from V and 4 bases from J; junction bases left unmatched: 10. The CDR3 covers 19 residues. Germline V gene sequence: CDR1 SGHRS, CDR2 YFSETQ. Selected positively for CCR7 and CD45RO-negative, naive CD8 cells excluded terminally differentiated effector memory CD45RA+ cells. In this sample, this clone turned up once.

The sequence was obtained from a man aged 30 to 39 in good health. The chain recombines TRBV5-1 with TRBJ2-2, with 12 bases aligning to TRBD1. The sequencing sample was made of naive CD8+ T cells sorted from blood. CDR3 DNA sequence: TGCGCCAGCAGCTTGGGGGCTCCGGGACAGGGGGCTACCACCGGGGAGCTGTTTTTT. Protein product: CASSLGAPGQGATTGELFF.